Presented here are 2 T cell receptor beta chains from one specimen sequenced in a study of blood T cells in healthy people across ages. A second 7 to 11 cycle PCR used barcoded and J-beta primers. TCRdb passed the 5' RACE reads through MiXCR, listing each CDR3 protein once. The sample consists of 1.5 million to 2 million distinct CDR3 sequences, 34% of them appearing once. The source material was blood. The receptors here all came from a woman between 25 and 40 years old in good health.

This clonotype was found a few times. V is TRBV5-1 and J is TRBJ2-5; a weak D match, TRBD2 (5 bases). CDR3 length: 14 residues. Trimming shortened V by 4 bases and J by 5 bases, and 15 bases separated the two germline ends. The germline V gene encodes CDR1 SGHRS and CDR2 YFSETQ. DNA of the CDR3: TGCGCCAGCAGCCAGCCCCGGAGGAAGGAGACCCAGTACTTC. Translating it yields CASSQPRRKETQYF.

J is TRBJ2-1 and V is TRBV7-6, with 10 bases that match TRBD2. The CDR3 runs to 16 residues. J lost 8 bases, V lost 5 bases, and 12 bases had no gene match. The V gene's germline CDR1 is SGHVS and CDR2 FNYEAQ. Here the CDR3 reads CASSLGASGSVDEQFF. As DNA, the CDR3 is TGTGCCAGCAGCCTAGGAGCTAGCGGGAGCGTCGATGAGCAGTTCTTC.